Described below is a single TCR beta chain sequence and its context. The entry originates in a study of T cells expressing NK-cell markers. Using the 5' RACE reads, TCRdb records one entry per CDR3 protein without DNA. This repertoire comprises a few hundred thousand distinct CDR3 sequences; its ten largest clones make up 5% to 5.5%. The CDR3 totals 18 residues. Germline values: CDR1 SGHRS, CDR2 YFSETQ. The V and J genes are TRBV5-1 and TRBJ2-5. Sequencing was performed on blood T cells: a sorted CD56 or NKG2C T cell subset, CD4+ or CD8+ T cells, or bulk PBMC T cells (not recorded which). This clonotype was sampled from a man aged 18-70 years in good health. CDR3 in amino acids: CASSRLTGPDQYQETQYF.